These 25 T cell receptor beta chains were all obtained from the same sample, sequenced in a study of CD8 T cells in ankylosing spondylitis. From the 5' RACE reads, TCRdb called clonotypes with MiXCR, one entry per CDR3 protein. The data hold roughly 180,000 distinct CDR3 sequences, with 9.5% to 13% observed a single time. Source material: blood, either unsorted or a sorted T cell fraction (not recorded which). Receptors originate from a male donor with ankylosing spondylitis or in good health (not recorded which).

The V gene is TRBV10-1, the J gene TRBJ2-2, with 13 bases matching TRBD2. V gave up 6 bases and J gave up 5 bases; unmatched junction bases: 6. This CDR3 region has 16 residues. Germline-derived CDR1 and CDR2 are WNHNN and SYGVQD (reference sequence). The CDR3 spells CASSRTSGSQTGELFF. The CDR3 DNA is TGCGCCAGCAGCCGGACTAGCGGGAGCCAAACCGGGGAGCTGTTTTTT.

The table lists this clonotype with many counts. The chain uses TRBV4-2 and TRBJ2-5; TRBD2 matches 11 bases. The germline gives CDR1 LGHNA, CDR2 YNFKEQ. The CDR3 is 17 amino acids. Unmatched junction bases numbered 7, after V lost 3 bases and J lost 1 base. The CDR3 spells CASSQATSGIPQETQYF. CDR3 nucleotides: TGTGCCAGCAGCCAGGCGACTAGCGGGATACCCCAAGAGACCCAGTACTTC.

This clonotype has a count of ten or more. This chain connects TRBV20-1 to TRBJ2-5, with 9 bases aligning to TRBD2. The CDR3 totals 14 residues. Germline V gives CDR1 DFQATT, CDR2 SNEGSKA (reference sequence). J was trimmed by 4 bases and V by 7 bases; bases with no gene match: 10. This CDR3 is CSVLREGLGETQYF. CDR3 nucleotides: TGCAGTGTTCTGCGGGAGGGCCTTGGAGAGACCCAGTACTTC.

This clonotype was counted ten times or more. This chain uses TRBV10-3 with TRBJ2-5, with unresolved D. The CDR3 sequence is 13 residues long. The germline gives CDR1 ENHRY, CDR2 SYGVKD. V lost 0 bases, J lost 5 bases, and 7 bases lay in between. The chain's CDR3 is CAISESPSETQYF. CDR3 DNA sequence: TGTGCCATCAGTGAGTCTCCAAGTGAGACCCAGTACTTC.

This clonotype was observed at least ten times. The gene calls are TRBV20-1 and TRBJ2-2; possibly TRBD1 or TRBD2 for D (5 bases each). V gave up 0 bases and J gave up 9 bases, with 14 bases separating them. CDR1 is DFQATT and CDR2 is SNEGSKA in the germline V gene (reference sequence). The CDR3 totals 14 residues. CDR3 region: CSARDPRGPRELFF. The CDR3 coding sequence is TGCAGTGCTAGAGATCCCCGGGGCCCCCGGGAGCTGTTTTTT.

This clonotype occurred many times. The V call is TRBV29-1, the J call TRBJ2-7; 8 bases are shared with TRBD1. This CDR3 has 14 amino acids. Germline CDR1 and CDR2: SQVTM and ANQGSEA. V lost 1 base to trimming and J lost 5 bases; unmatched junction nucleotides: 7. For the CDR3, the DNA is TGCAGCGTTGAAGGGACAGGGTTCAGCGACGAGCAGTACTTC. Its protein product is CSVEGTGFSDEQYF.

The genes are TRBV24-1 and TRBJ2-4; 8 bases align to TRBD2. The CDR3 totals 15 residues. Germline V CDR1 and CDR2: KGHDR, SFDVKD. With V trimmed by 6 bases and J by 0 bases, 3 bases remained unmatched. The CDR3: CATSTSGLAKNIQYF. CDR3 DNA: TGTGCCACCAGTACTAGCGGTCTAGCCAAAAACATTCAGTACTTC.

The chain uses TRBV27 and TRBJ1-6, with a tentative D call TRBD1 (6 bases). The CDR3 covers 15 residues. Germline CDR1 reads MNHEY; CDR2 reads SMNVEV (reference sequence). The V gene lost 2 bases and the J gene lost 9 bases, with 14 bases spanning the gap. This CDR3 is CASSLEQGRVSPLHF. The CDR3 region has the DNA TGTGCCAGCAGTTTAGAACAGGGAAGGGTTTCACCCCTCCACTTT.

This clonotype was found a few times. This sequence joins TRBV28 and TRBJ2-2, with D possibly matching TRBD1 (6 bases). The CDR3 is 14 amino acids. V was trimmed by 5 bases and J by 5 bases, leaving 12 bases between them. CDR1 and CDR2 from the germline V gene are MDHEN and SYDVKM. The DNA for the CDR3 is TGTGCCAGCAGTCTCCTCAGGGGAACCGGGGAGCTGTTTTTT. Amino acids: CASSLLRGTGELFF.

In its sample, this clonotype was seen a few times. The chain recombines TRBV18 with TRBJ2-3; 10 bases agree with TRBD2. CDR1 is KGHSH, CDR2 LQKENI, per germline. This CDR3 is built from 16 residues. With V trimmed by 3 bases and J by 5 bases, 8 bases remained unmatched. The CDR3 reads CASSPTGTSDGDTQYF. In nucleotides, the CDR3 is TGTGCCAGCTCACCTACCGGGACTAGCGACGGAGATACGCAGTATTTT.

In this sample, this clonotype turned up many times. The chain employs TRBV5-1 and TRBJ1-2; weak D call: TRBD1 (6 bases). The CDR3 is 15 amino acids. Trimming stripped 3 bases from V and 5 bases from J, with 17 bases between. CDR1 SGHRS and CDR2 YFSETQ come from the germline V gene. CDR3 bases: TGCGCCAGCAGCTCCCAGGGGTCGGAGGGTTATGGCTACACCTTC. This sequence encodes CASSSQGSEGYGYTF.

CDR3 DNA: TGTGCCAGCAGCTTGACCGGGACCCCAGGGCTCACTGAAGCTTTCTTT. The encoded protein is CASSLTGTPGLTEAFF. This chain connects TRBV7-8 to TRBJ1-1, with D possibly TRBD1 on 5 matching bases. Germline-derived CDR1 and CDR2 are SGHVS and FQNEAQ. The V gene lost 3 bases and the J gene lost 4 bases, with 18 bases spanning the gap. The CDR3 sequence is 16 residues long.

This clonotype was seen many times. The chain couples TRBV5-6 to TRBJ2-1, with D maybe TRBD2 (6 bases). Germline V gives CDR1 SGHDT, CDR2 YYEEEE. Trimming pared 0 bases from V and 5 bases from J, leaving 12 bases between. The CDR3 is made up of 15 amino acids. CDR3 sequence: CASSLVEGVHNEQFF. Here the CDR3 DNA reads TGTGCCAGCAGCTTGGTGGAGGGAGTGCACAATGAGCAGTTCTTC.

At least ten counts were recorded for this clonotype. The J gene is TRBJ1-4, the V gene TRBV20-1; 7 positions agree with TRBD1. This CDR3 contains 14 residues. V shed 5 bases and J 4 bases; nucleotides not matched to a gene: 7. Germline CDR1 DFQATT, CDR2 SNEGSKA (reference sequence). CDR3 coding DNA: TGCAGTGCTTTCCGGACAGGCCTTAATGAAAAACTGTTTTTT. Its protein is CSAFRTGLNEKLFF.

The chain recombines TRBV2 with TRBJ2-7, with TRBD2 as a possible D gene (6 bases). Deletions cut 5 bases from V and 4 bases from J, with 15 bases between. The CDR3 covers 14 residues. Germline lookup yields CDR1 SNHLY and CDR2 FYNNEI. CDR3 region: CASSPRDSRYEQYF. CDR3 DNA sequence: TGTGCCAGCAGTCCTCGGGACTCCAGGTACGAGCAGTACTTC.

This clonotype showed up many times. The chain is built from TRBV10-1 and TRBJ2-7, with TRBD1 matching over 8 bases. The germline V gene encodes CDR1 WNHNN and CDR2 SYGVQD (reference sequence). The CDR3 length is 13 residues. The junction had 5 bases not matched to a gene; V was cut back by 4 bases and J by 6 bases. In DNA form, the CDR3 reads TGCGCCAGCAGTGGCGGACAGGGCGGCGAGCAGTACTTC. It yields the protein CASSGGQGGEQYF.

This clonotype appeared many times. Here the CDR3 reads CSARGTYEQYF. CDR3 in DNA: TGCAGTGCCAGGGGGACGTACGAGCAGTACTTC. The chain employs TRBV20-1 and TRBJ2-7; 7 bases line up with TRBD1. V shed 6 bases and J 4 bases; nucleotides not matched to a gene: 3. This CDR3 has 11 amino acids. Germline V CDR1 and CDR2: DFQATT, SNEGSKA (reference sequence).

This clonotype was observed at least ten times. V gene TRBV10-3 combines with J gene TRBJ2-5, with D possibly TRBD1 on 6 matching bases. Germline CDR1 is ENHRY and CDR2 is SYGVKD. V was shortened by 0 bases and J by 4 bases, with 15 bases between the two germline ends. The CDR3 sequence is 16 residues long. The CDR3 coding sequence is TGTGCCATCAGTGAGTCAGGCGCAGGGGCGCGAGAGACCCAGTACTTC. Its protein is CAISESGAGARETQYF.

This clonotype showed up many times. The J gene is TRBJ2-5, the V gene TRBV6-6, with unresolved D. The CDR3 contains 13 residues. V lost 0 bases and J 5 bases, leaving 7 bases between the germline ends. Germline assignment: CDR1 MNHNY and CDR2 SVGAGI (reference sequence). Here the CDR3 reads CASSYSMRETQYF. CDR3 DNA: TGTGCCAGCAGTTACTCGATGCGGGAGACCCAGTACTTC.

This clonotype was picked up a small number of times. This chain uses TRBV7-2 with TRBJ2-1; tentative D call: TRBD2 (6 bases). This CDR3 has 13 residues. The germline V gene encodes CDR1 SGHTA and CDR2 FQGNSA. Trimming cost V 3 bases and J 7 bases, with 10 bases left between them. The CDR3 loop is CASSFELANEQFF. The CDR3 DNA reads TGTGCCAGCAGCTTCGAACTAGCTAATGAGCAGTTCTTC.

This rearrangement joins TRBV18 to TRBJ2-3; perhaps TRBD2 as D (5 bases). Germline-derived CDR1 and CDR2 are KGHSH and LQKENI. Trimming cost V 6 bases and J 3 bases, with 13 bases left between them. CDR3 length: 14 amino acids. CDR3 amino acids: CASSNLGETDTQYF. The CDR3 DNA reads as TGTGCCAGCTCCAACCTCGGGGAAACAGATACGCAGTATTTT.

This clonotype has at least ten counts. The chain links TRBV14 to TRBJ2-3; no firm D call. The CDR3 has 13 amino acids. The V end lost 4 bases, the J end lost 6 bases, and 11 bases lay between the germline ends. From germline, CDR1 is SGHDN and CDR2 FVKESK. This chain's CDR3 is CASSRMVRDTQYF. The CDR3 nucleotides read TGTGCCAGCAGCCGCATGGTTCGGGATACGCAGTATTTT.

This clonotype was observed at least ten times. The chain joins TRBV6-2 or TRBV6-3 to TRBJ2-7; 8 nucleotides align to TRBD1. The junction had 17 bases not matched to a gene; V was cut back by 3 bases and J by 4 bases. The germline V gene has CDR1 MNHEY and CDR2 SVGEGT. The CDR3 is 18 residues long. CDR3 nucleotides: TGTGCCAGCAGTTATAATCCCAGACCCGGGACAGGAAAATACGAGCAGTACTTC. It codes for CASSYNPRPGTGKYEQYF.

This clonotype has a handful of counts. The chain employs TRBV21-1 and TRBJ1-1; the D call TRBD1 from the table was never checked on the DNA. TRBV21-1 is an annotated pseudogene. The CDR3 extends over 13 amino acids. CDR3 in DNA: TGTGCCAGCAGCAATGGGGACAGGGGGAAAGTGTTCTTT. The encoded protein is CASSNGDRGKVFF.

This clonotype has ten or more counts. The chain has TRBV3-1 and TRBJ1-1, with 7 bases that match TRBD1. This CDR3 is 15 amino acids long. Germline V gene lookup returns CDR1 LGHDT and CDR2 YNNKEL (reference sequence). The V and J ends lost 0 bases and 11 bases, in that order; junction bases with no gene match: 12. CDR3 nucleotides: TGTGCCAGCAGCCAAGATGGCATCGCAGGGGGTAGGGCTTTCTTT. Amino acid sequence: CASSQDGIAGGRAFF.